One and the same sample provided the 27 T cell receptor beta chains below, sequenced in a study of T cells of healthy individuals. TCRdb re-derived calls from the 5' RACE reads in MiXCR, one entry per CDR3 protein. The repertoire has approximately 100,000 distinct CDR3 sequences, 17% of them found once; the top ten carry approximately 5.7%. The origin of the receptors is a human donor in good health.

V is TRBV20-1 and J is TRBJ1-5, with D perhaps TRBD1 (5 bases). The length of the CDR3 is 12 residues. Trimming took 2 bases from V and 6 from J, leaving 8 bases between them. From germline, CDR1 is DFQATT and CDR2 SNEGSKA (reference sequence). Here the CDR3 reads CSARSGGQPQHF. Written as DNA, the CDR3 is TGCAGTGCTAGATCGGGGGGTCAGCCCCAGCATTTT.

This clonotype showed up just once. The chain carries TRBV20-1 and TRBJ1-6; 7 nucleotides line up with TRBD1. J was trimmed by 7 bases and V by 5 bases; bases with no gene match: 2. Germline assignment: CDR1 DFQATT and CDR2 SNEGSKA (reference sequence). The CDR3 is made up of 12 amino acids. CDR3: CSAPDRNSPLHF. The CDR3 bases are TGCAGTGCTCCGGACAGGAATTCACCCCTCCACTTT.

A few counts support this clonotype. The chain joins TRBV4-3 to TRBJ2-7, with D maybe TRBD2 (11 bases). Germline V lookup: CDR1 LGHNA, CDR2 YSLEER. The CDR3 has 19 residues. Trimming stripped 0 bases from V and 5 bases from J, with 26 bases between. The CDR3 DNA follows: TGCGCCAGCAGCCAAGATCTGGGGACAGGGGCTAGCGGGGGGAACGAGCAGTACTTC. It translates to CASSQDLGTGASGGNEQYF.

This clonotype has at least ten counts. The chain has TRBV7-8 and TRBJ1-2; the match to TRBD1 covers 7 bases. With 5 bases clipped from V and 8 bases from J, the junction kept 11 bases outside the gene matches. Germline V gene lookup returns CDR1 SGHVS and CDR2 FQNEAQ. The CDR3 has 14 amino acids. CDR3 sequence (DNA): TGTGCCAGCAGCCCAGGGACAGCCGCTCGGGGCTACACCTTC. Residues: CASSPGTAARGYTF.

This clonotype qualifies as medium-sized (0.01 to 0.1%). The rearrangement uses TRBV7-9 and TRBJ1-1; D gene uncertain. The CDR3 sequence is 12 residues long. Trimming took off 3 bases at V and 3 bases at J, with 5 bases between the two ends. Germline lookup yields CDR1 SEHNR and CDR2 FQNEAQ (reference sequence). Here the CDR3 DNA reads TGTGCCAGCAGCTTGTGGGACACTGAAGCTTTCTTT. Protein sequence: CASSLWDTEAFF.

This clonotype was seen more than once but under ten times. The junction shows a germline mismatch at one end, possibly a read error. V usage is TRBV4-2 and J usage is TRBJ2-3; D not certain. The CDR3 length is 15 residues. CDR1 and CDR2 from the germline V gene are LGHNA and YNFKEQ. CDR3 bases: TGTGTCAGCAGCCAAGTCTCTCTCAACACAGATACGCAGTATTTT. It codes for CVSSQVSLNTDTQYF.

The table lists this clonotype with a few counts. The J gene is TRBJ1-1, the V gene TRBV4-3; D is possibly TRBD1 (6 bases). Per the germline V gene, CDR1 is LGHNA and CDR2 is YSLEER. The CDR3 has 14 residues. V was cut by 9 bases and J by 4 bases, with 18 bases left in between. CDR3: CASSQGTYGTEAFF. The DNA of the CDR3 is TGCGCCAGTTCACAGGGTACCTACGGCACTGAAGCTTTCTTT.

There are a few counts of this clonotype. V gene TRBV7-9 combines with J gene TRBJ1-1, with D possibly being TRBD1 (6 bases). CDR3 size: 15 residues. Trimming pared 3 bases from V and 1 base from J, leaving 12 bases between. Germline-derived CDR1 and CDR2 are SEHNR and FQNEAQ (reference sequence). CDR3 region: CASSFQGWGNTEAFF. Here the CDR3 DNA reads TGTGCCAGCAGCTTTCAGGGGTGGGGGAACACTGAAGCTTTCTTT.

This clonotype was recorded at least ten times. This chain uses TRBV28 with TRBJ2-7; D tentatively reads TRBD1 or TRBD2 (5 bases each). V was clipped by 4 bases and J by 9 bases, with 10 bases between them. Per germline, CDR1 MDHEN and CDR2 SYDVKM. The CDR3 is 11 residues long. The CDR3 here is CASSSGPPQYF. CDR3 coding DNA: TGTGCCAGCAGTTCGGGACCTCCGCAGTACTTC. Variable domain in full (rest from reference TRBV28 and TRBJ2-7): DVKVTQSSRYLVKRTGEKVFLECVQDMDHENMFWYRQDPGLGLRLIYFSYDVKMKEKGDIPEGYSVSREKKERFSLILESASTNQTSMYLCASSSGPPQYFGPGTRLTVT.

The sample holds many counts of this clonotype. The gene calls are TRBV4-1 and TRBJ2-7, with TRBD1 matching 8 bases. Germline values: CDR1 MGHRA, CDR2 YSYEKL. The CDR3 consists of 15 residues. Trimming at V came to 1 base and at J to 3 bases, leaving 5 bases not matched to a gene. CDR3 protein: CASSQGRTGFYEQYF. CDR3 nucleotide sequence: TGCGCCAGCAGCCAAGGCAGGACAGGGTTCTACGAGCAGTACTTC.

This clonotype was recorded at least ten times. V usage is TRBV29-1 and J usage is TRBJ2-3; D call uncertain. Between the trimmed V and J ends, which lost 3 bases and 1 base, there was a span of 17 bases. The CDR3 covers 16 residues. CDR1 and CDR2 (germline): SQVTM, ANQGSEA. The DNA of the CDR3 is TGCAGCGTTGAGTCCCGGTGGGCCAATGGCACAGATACGCAGTATTTT. Its protein product is CSVESRWANGTDTQYF.

The chain couples TRBV5-6 to TRBJ1-2; TRBD1 agrees at 10 bases. There are 15 residues in the CDR3. J gave up 6 bases and V 4 bases, and 9 bases lay outside the gene matches. The germline CDR1 and CDR2 sequences are SGHDT and YYEEEE. In nucleotides, the CDR3 is TGTGCCAGCAGCGCCAGATTGACAGGGGGCCATGGCTACACCTTC. Translated, it gives CASSARLTGGHGYTF.

This clonotype has more than one count but fewer than ten. This chain uses TRBV27 with TRBJ2-1; D possibly uses TRBD1 or TRBD2 (5 bases each). The germline CDR1 and CDR2 sequences are MNHEY and SMNVEV (reference sequence). CDR3 length: 13 amino acids. V lost 5 bases and J lost 5, with 10 bases in between. CDR3 sequence reads: CASSLGVHNEQFF. In DNA, the CDR3 is TGTGCCAGCAGTCTGGGGGTCCACAATGAGCAGTTCTTC.

The chain is built from TRBV20-1 and TRBJ2-3; D is ambiguous. This CDR3 has 15 amino acids. Per germline, CDR1 DFQATT and CDR2 SNEGSKA (reference sequence). The V and J ends lost 0 bases and 2 bases respectively, with 12 bases between them. CDR3 DNA sequence: TGCAGTGCTAGAGACCCTAGTCGGAACACAGATACGCAGTATTTT. Translation: CSARDPSRNTDTQYF.

This rearrangement joins TRBV19 to TRBJ1-1; D may be TRBD1 (6 bases). Looked up from germline, CDR1 is LNHDA and CDR2 is SQIVND (reference sequence). V was trimmed by 5 bases and J by 4 bases, leaving 11 bases between them. The CDR3 has 13 residues. The CDR3 DNA reads as TGTGCCAGTAGTGCAGGGGTCGGCACTGAAGCTTTCTTT. Amino acid sequence: CASSAGVGTEAFF. The variable domain in full, completed from reference TRBV19 and TRBJ1-1, reads DGGITQSPKYLFRKEGQNVTLSCEQNLNHDAMYWYRQDPGQGLRLIYYSQIVNDFQKGDIAEGYSVSREKKESFPLTVTSAQKNPTAFYLCASSAGVGTEAFFGQGTRLTVV.

The V call is TRBV7-3, the J call TRBJ2-7, with a weak D call TRBD2 (5 bases). CDR1 is SGHTA and CDR2 is FQGTGA in the germline V gene. The CDR3 consists of 15 residues. Trimming stripped 1 base from V and 0 bases from J, with 10 bases between. DNA for the CDR3: TGTGCCAGCAGCTTAATGGCGGGTAGCTCCTACGAGCAGTACTTC. Protein: CASSLMAGSSYEQYF.

This clonotype appeared a few times. The V and J genes are TRBV24-1 and TRBJ2-5, with D unresolved. The CDR3 extends over 14 amino acids. CDR1 KGHDR and CDR2 SFDVKD come from the germline V gene. The V end lost 3 bases, the J end lost 2 bases, and 9 bases lay between the germline ends. For the CDR3, the DNA is TGTGCCACCAGTGATCCCATCGGGCAAGAGACCCAGTACTTC. It codes for CATSDPIGQETQYF.

This clonotype showed up many times. J is TRBJ2-1 and V is TRBV15, with D perhaps TRBD2 (5 bases). CDR1 is LNHNV and CDR2 is YYDKDF in the germline V gene (reference sequence). Trimming stripped 1 base from V and 11 bases from J, with 9 bases between. The CDR3 has 12 amino acids. The CDR3 spells CATSRVTGKQFF. The CDR3 nucleotides read TGTGCCACCAGCAGAGTAACGGGGAAGCAGTTCTTC.

This clonotype was seen more than once but under ten times. The chain recombines TRBV20-1 with TRBJ2-1, with a tentative D call TRBD1 (7 bases). Looked up from germline, CDR1 is DFQATT and CDR2 is SNEGSKA (reference sequence). This CDR3 has 15 amino acids. V gave up 4 bases and J gave up 9 bases, with 22 bases separating them. This chain's CDR3 is CSATLWGQMGGEQFF. The CDR3 bases are TGCAGTGCTACCCTGTGGGGACAGATGGGAGGTGAGCAGTTCTTC.

In this sample, this clonotype turned up a few times. The rearrangement links TRBV2 to TRBJ1-1; the match to TRBD1 covers 8 bases. The junction had 1 base not matched to a gene; V was cut back by 1 base and J by 0 bases. The CDR3 extends over 15 amino acids. Looked up from germline, CDR1 is SNHLY and CDR2 is FYNNEI. CDR3: CASSEGQGMNTEAFF. The DNA of the CDR3 is TGTGCCAGCAGTGAAGGACAGGGGATGAACACTGAAGCTTTCTTT.

This clonotype was counted many times. The V gene is TRBV4-1, the J gene TRBJ2-1, with TRBD2 matching 15 bases. The CDR3 has 16 amino acids. J gave up 4 bases and V 4 bases, and 2 bases lay outside the gene matches. CDR1 MGHRA and CDR2 YSYEKL come from the germline V gene. DNA for the CDR3: TGCGCCAGCAGCCTGGGGACTAGCGGGGGGTACAATGAGCAGTTCTTC. This gives the protein CASSLGTSGGYNEQFF.

This clonotype has only a few counts. This chain links TRBV27 with TRBJ2-3; D possibly uses TRBD1 or TRBD2 (5 bases each). In germline, CDR1 is MNHEY, CDR2 SMNVEV (reference sequence). V lost 4 bases to trimming and J lost 5 bases, with 13 bases between them. CDR3 length: 14 amino acids. CDR3 bases: TGTGCCAGCAGTTATATCGGTGGGGGAGATACGCAGTATTTT. Amino acid sequence: CASSYIGGGDTQYF.

This clonotype was found a few times. The CDR3 region has the DNA TGTGCCAGCAGTCTTGGGGGTTTTAATGAAAAACTGTTTTTT. Encoded protein: CASSLGGFNEKLFF. The chain carries TRBV7-2 and TRBJ1-4; D may be TRBD1 (5 bases). The CDR3 length is 14 residues. Trimming took 6 bases from V and 4 from J, leaving 12 bases between them. Germline V gene lookup returns CDR1 SGHTA and CDR2 FQGNSA.

The table lists this clonotype with many counts. The CDR3 sequence is CAISEPSQNYEQYF. CDR3 in DNA: TGTGCCATCAGTGAGCCGTCACAGAACTACGAGCAGTACTTC. The rearrangement joins TRBV10-3 to TRBJ2-7, with D uncertain. Trimming took off 2 bases at V and 3 bases at J, with 11 bases between the two ends. This CDR3 comprises 14 residues. Germline CDR1 reads ENHRY; CDR2 reads SYGVKD.

In its sample, this clonotype was seen a few times. V and J are TRBV5-6 and TRBJ1-2, with a weak D call TRBD1 (5 bases). Between the trimmed V and J ends, which lost 5 bases and 6 bases, there was a span of 20 bases. CDR1 is SGHDT and CDR2 is YYEEEE in the germline V gene. The CDR3 loop spans 15 amino acids. CDR3: CASRPEGAPDNGYTF. CDR3 sequence (DNA): TGTGCCAGCAGACCAGAAGGGGCCCCAGATAATGGCTACACCTTC.

This clonotype was seen only a few times. The genes are TRBV6-5 and TRBJ2-7; possibly TRBD1 for D (5 bases). There are 14 residues in the CDR3. Trimming shortened V by 2 bases and J by 4 bases, and 12 bases separated the two germline ends. Germline V gene sequence: CDR1 MNHEY, CDR2 SVGAGI. The CDR3 reads CASSYRLRGYEQYF. DNA of the CDR3: TGTGCCAGCAGTTACCGCCTAAGGGGATACGAGCAGTACTTC.

This clonotype has at least ten counts. The V call is TRBV7-9, the J call TRBJ2-7; D gene ambiguous. With 8 bases removed from V and 4 bases from J, the gap between germline ends came to 3 bases. Germline CDR1 reads SEHNR; CDR2 reads FQNEAQ (reference sequence). CDR3 length: 9 residues. The CDR3: CASLYEQYF. In nucleotides, the CDR3 is TGTGCCAGCCTTTACGAGCAGTACTTC. Full variable domain (missing parts from reference TRBV7-9 and TRBJ2-7): DTGVSQNPRHKITKRGQNVTFRCDPISEHNRLYWYRQTLGQGPEFLTYFQNEAQLEKSRLLSDRFSAERPKGSFSTLEIQRTEQGDSAMYLCASLYEQYFGPGTRLTVT.